Listed below are T cell receptor beta chains from one sample, sequenced in a study of T cells in Graves' hyperthyroidism and ophthalmopathy. TCRdb processed the multiplex PCR reads anew with MiXCR; each CDR3 protein has one entry. The profile shows roughly 580,000 distinct CDR3 sequences, roughly 14% of them singletons. The sequenced material came from blood. The receptors shown here come from a woman in her twenties or thirties with Graves' hyperthyroidism that later progressed to Graves' ophthalmopathy. The CDR3 runs from the conserved cysteine through the conserved F or W. The order of the fields is D gene, V gene, J gene, clone size, CDR3 DNA, CDR3 protein. D genes are given only for firm matches. Size tells how often a clone was seen (once, few, many) or the class of an expanded clone, and some rows leave it out.

d_gene: TRBD1
v_gene: TRBV2
j_gene: TRBJ1-4
abundance: many
CDR3nt: TGTGCCAGCAGCCGGACAGGGAATGAAAAACTGTTTTTT
CDR3aa: CASSRTGNEKLFF

d_gene: .
v_gene: TRBV7-9
j_gene: TRBJ1-2
abundance: many
CDR3nt: TGTGCCAGCAGCACCCTGGACAGAACCTATGGCTACACCTTC
CDR3aa: CASSTLDRTYGYTF

d_gene: TRBD1
v_gene: TRBV29-1
j_gene: TRBJ1-1
abundance: many
CDR3nt: TGCAGCGCCCTACAGGGGGGAGAGACTGAAGCTTTCTTT
CDR3aa: CSALQGGETEAFF

d_gene: .
v_gene: TRBV2
j_gene: TRBJ2-3
abundance: many
CDR3nt: TGTGCCCGCCGCGGGAGCACAGATACGCAGTATTTT
CDR3aa: CARRGSTDTQYF

d_gene: .
v_gene: TRBV2
j_gene: TRBJ2-5
abundance: many
CDR3nt: TGTGCGGCGCGTTTGAAAGAGACCCAGTACTTC
CDR3aa: CAARLKETQYF

d_gene: .
v_gene: TRBV13
j_gene: TRBJ2-5
abundance: many
CDR3nt: TGTGCCAGCAGCTTAGCCAACGGGCAAGAGACCCAGTACTTC
CDR3aa: CASSLANGQETQYF

d_gene: .
v_gene: TRBV12-3/TRBV12-4
j_gene: TRBJ1-2
abundance: many
CDR3nt: TGTGCCAGCAGTTTAGGGGATCAGAGCTACTATGGCTACACCTTC
CDR3aa: CASSLGDQSYYGYTF

d_gene: .
v_gene: TRBV6-2/TRBV6-3
j_gene: TRBJ1-1
abundance: many
CDR3nt: TGTGCCAGCAGTTACCGCGACCTGAACACTGAAGCTTTCTTT
CDR3aa: CASSYRDLNTEAFF

d_gene: TRBD1
v_gene: TRBV18
j_gene: TRBJ2-1
abundance: few
CDR3nt: TGTGCCAGCTCACCTCGGACAGGGCTAGGTGAGCAGTTCTTC
CDR3aa: CASSPRTGLGEQFF

d_gene: .
v_gene: TRBV29-1
j_gene: TRBJ2-7
abundance: many
CDR3nt: TGCAGCGTGGGGGATCGGGGGCTATTCTTCGAGCAGTACTTC
CDR3aa: CSVGDRGLFFEQYF

d_gene: .
v_gene: TRBV19
j_gene: TRBJ1-2
abundance: many
CDR3nt: TGTGCCAGTAGTATAGCCAGGAGCGGCTACACCTTC
CDR3aa: CASSIARSGYTF

d_gene: .
v_gene: TRBV4-2
j_gene: TRBJ2-7
abundance: few
CDR3nt: TGTGCCACAAGCTCCGGGCCCTACGAGCAGTACTTC
CDR3aa: CATSSGPYEQYF

d_gene: TRBD1
v_gene: TRBV7-2
j_gene: TRBJ2-2
abundance: .
CDR3nt: TGTGCCAGCAGCTTTCGCTTTCAGGGGGAGAGGATCACCGGGGAGCTGTTTTTT
CDR3aa: CASSFRFQGERITGELFF

d_gene: TRBD1
v_gene: TRBV3-1
j_gene: TRBJ1-1
abundance: many
CDR3nt: TGTGCCAGCAGCGAAGGACAGGGGAACACTGAAGCTTTCTTT
CDR3aa: CASSEGQGNTEAFF

d_gene: .
v_gene: TRBV3-1
j_gene: TRBJ1-1
abundance: many
CDR3nt: TGTGCCAGCAGCCTCAAGAGTTGGACAGAAGCTTTCTTT
CDR3aa: CASSLKSWTEAFF

d_gene: TRBD1
v_gene: TRBV28
j_gene: TRBJ1-5
abundance: many
CDR3nt: TGTGCCAGCAGCATTCCGGGACAGCAGCCCCAGCATTTT
CDR3aa: CASSIPGQQPQHF

d_gene: .
v_gene: TRBV6-6
j_gene: TRBJ2-1
abundance: many
CDR3nt: TGTGCCAGCAGTTACTTGGGTTATGAGCAGTTCTTC
CDR3aa: CASSYLGYEQFF

d_gene: .
v_gene: TRBV20-1
j_gene: TRBJ1-4
abundance: .
CDR3nt: TGCAGTGCTTGGCCGGGACTTGGGGATGAAAAACTGTTTTTT
CDR3aa: CSAWPGLGDEKLFF

d_gene: TRBD2
v_gene: TRBV11-2
j_gene: TRBJ2-3
abundance: many
CDR3nt: TGTGCCAGCAGCTTTGTAGCGGGAGCGGCAGATACGCAGTATTTT
CDR3aa: CASSFVAGAADTQYF

d_gene: TRBD2
v_gene: TRBV5-1
j_gene: TRBJ2-7
abundance: few
CDR3nt: TGCGCCAGCAGCTTGGAGGCGGTAGCGGGCGAGCAGTACTTC
CDR3aa: CASSLEAVAGEQYF

d_gene: TRBD1
v_gene: TRBV19
j_gene: TRBJ1-2
abundance: few
CDR3nt: TGTGCCAGTAGTATCCTGGACAGGGAGAGGGGCTACACCTTC
CDR3aa: CASSILDRERGYTF

d_gene: TRBD1
v_gene: TRBV27
j_gene: TRBJ1-4
abundance: many
CDR3nt: TGTGCCAGCCGAAAGGACAGGCGGCCCGGGGCTAATGAAAAACTGTTTTTT
CDR3aa: CASRKDRRPGANEKLFF

d_gene: TRBD1
v_gene: TRBV18
j_gene: TRBJ1-1
abundance: many
CDR3nt: TGTGCCAGCTCACCCGCGGACAGGACGGCTGAAGCTTTCTTT
CDR3aa: CASSPADRTAEAFF

d_gene: .
v_gene: TRBV3-1
j_gene: TRBJ2-3
abundance: few
CDR3nt: TGTGCCAGCAGCCGAGGAGGGATCACAGATACGCAGTATTTT
CDR3aa: CASSRGGITDTQYF

d_gene: .
v_gene: TRBV20-1
j_gene: TRBJ1-1
abundance: many
CDR3nt: TGCAGTACGCTCGGCGGACCGAACACTGAAGCTTTCTTT
CDR3aa: CSTLGGPNTEAFF

d_gene: TRBD2
v_gene: TRBV20-1
j_gene: TRBJ2-1
abundance: many
CDR3nt: TGCAGTGTACCGGGACTAGCGAACAATGAGCAGTTCTTC
CDR3aa: CSVPGLANNEQFF

d_gene: .
v_gene: TRBV7-3
j_gene: TRBJ2-2
abundance: .
CDR3nt: TGTGCCAGCAGCTTATATCCGAACAGTGAGGCCGGGGAGCTGTTTTTT
CDR3aa: CASSLYPNSEAGELFF

d_gene: .
v_gene: TRBV20-1
j_gene: TRBJ1-1
abundance: many
CDR3nt: TGCAGTGCTAGAGTCAGGGGATACCCAGCAAACACTGAAGCTTTCTTT
CDR3aa: CSARVRGYPANTEAFF

d_gene: TRBD2
v_gene: TRBV7-3
j_gene: TRBJ2-1
abundance: few
CDR3nt: TGTGCCAGCAGCTTATATGCTCCCGAACTAGCGGATTCTTCCAATGAGCAGTTCTTC
CDR3aa: CASSLYAPELADSSNEQFF

d_gene: .
v_gene: TRBV15
j_gene: TRBJ1-2
abundance: .
CDR3nt: TGTGCCACCAGCCGTCGGGGCCAAAACGATGGCTACACCTTC
CDR3aa: CATSRRGQNDGYTF

d_gene: TRBD1
v_gene: TRBV28
j_gene: TRBJ2-7
abundance: .
CDR3nt: TGTGCCAGTACGGCGGGACAGGGGTTGGACGAGCAGTACTTC
CDR3aa: CASTAGQGLDEQYF

d_gene: .
v_gene: TRBV11-2
j_gene: TRBJ2-1
abundance: many
CDR3nt: TGTGCCAGCAGCTTAAACTACAATGAGCAGTTCTTC
CDR3aa: CASSLNYNEQFF

d_gene: TRBD1
v_gene: TRBV19
j_gene: TRBJ2-7
abundance: .
CDR3nt: TGTGCCAGTAGTATTAGGGACAGCTCCTACGAGCAGTACTTC
CDR3aa: CASSIRDSSYEQYF

d_gene: TRBD1
v_gene: TRBV5-1
j_gene: TRBJ1-1
abundance: .
CDR3nt: TGCGCCAGCAGCTTTCCTCCGGGACAGGGCTTGCTTGAAGCTTTCTTT
CDR3aa: CASSFPPGQGLLEAFF

d_gene: TRBD1
v_gene: TRBV27
j_gene: TRBJ2-2
abundance: few
CDR3nt: TGTGCCAGCAGTTTAAGCCCGGACAGGCCTGGGGAGCTGTTTTTT
CDR3aa: CASSLSPDRPGELFF

d_gene: .
v_gene: TRBV12-3/TRBV12-4
j_gene: TRBJ1-1
abundance: many
CDR3nt: TGTGCCAGCAGTTTCTCCCCGCCGGGGGCTACCGACGCTGAAGCTTTCTTT
CDR3aa: CASSFSPPGATDAEAFF

d_gene: .
v_gene: TRBV2
j_gene: TRBJ2-6
abundance: many
CDR3nt: TGTGCCAGCAGTCGGGATCCCGGGGCCAACGTCCTGACTTTC
CDR3aa: CASSRDPGANVLTF

d_gene: TRBD1
v_gene: TRBV14
j_gene: TRBJ1-2
abundance: many
CDR3nt: TGTGCCAGCAGCCAATCGGGACAGCCTTATGGCTACACCTTC
CDR3aa: CASSQSGQPYGYTF

d_gene: .
v_gene: TRBV12-3/TRBV12-4
j_gene: TRBJ1-6
abundance: many
CDR3nt: TGTGCCAGCAGTTTACGGGACGGCGGGTCACCCCTCCACTTT
CDR3aa: CASSLRDGGSPLHF

d_gene: .
v_gene: TRBV5-5
j_gene: TRBJ2-4
abundance: many
CDR3nt: TGTGCCAGCAGCGCTGGCGCAGCGCTAGCCAAAAACATTCAGTACTTC
CDR3aa: CASSAGAALAKNIQYF

d_gene: .
v_gene: TRBV4-1
j_gene: TRBJ2-1
abundance: .
CDR3nt: TGCGCCAGCAGCCAAGATCTGAGCAGGGCGGTTAGGCCGTTCTTC
CDR3aa: CASSQDLSRAVRPFF

d_gene: TRBD2
v_gene: TRBV5-4
j_gene: TRBJ2-7
abundance: .
CDR3nt: TGTGCCAGCAGCTTAAAAGCGGGAGGGTACGAGCAGTACTTC
CDR3aa: CASSLKAGGYEQYF

d_gene: TRBD2
v_gene: TRBV27
j_gene: TRBJ2-1
abundance: many
CDR3nt: TGTGCCAGCAGTACTCAACGGGAGGGCAATGAGCAGTTCTTC
CDR3aa: CASSTQREGNEQFF

d_gene: .
v_gene: TRBV28
j_gene: TRBJ2-3
abundance: .
CDR3nt: TGTGCCAGCAGTTTAAGTCGTGACACAGATACGCAGTATTTT
CDR3aa: CASSLSRDTDTQYF

d_gene: .
v_gene: TRBV25-1
j_gene: TRBJ1-3
abundance: many
CDR3nt: TGTGCCAGCAGTGCAACGAGCTCTGGAAACACCATATATTTT
CDR3aa: CASSATSSGNTIYF

d_gene: .
v_gene: TRBV24-1
j_gene: TRBJ2-1
abundance: few
CDR3nt: TGTGCCACCAGAGAAGGACATTCCCATGAGCAGTTCTTC
CDR3aa: CATREGHSHEQFF

d_gene: TRBD1
v_gene: TRBV19
j_gene: TRBJ1-1
abundance: .
CDR3nt: TGTGCCAGTAGTACCGACAGGGAGGACACTGAAGCTTTCTTT
CDR3aa: CASSTDREDTEAFF

d_gene: .
v_gene: TRBV28
j_gene: TRBJ1-4
abundance: few
CDR3nt: TGTGCCAGCAAGGAGGGTTTTCGGGAAAAACTGTTTTTT
CDR3aa: CASKEGFREKLFF

d_gene: .
v_gene: TRBV12-3/TRBV12-4
j_gene: TRBJ1-1
abundance: many
CDR3nt: TGTGCCAGCAGTTTTGGCAGGGGAACTGAAGCTTTCTTT
CDR3aa: CASSFGRGTEAFF